This T cell receptor (beta chain) originates from a study of technical replicates of blood from several donors. V gave up 3 bases and J gave up 1 base; unmatched junction bases: 3. The CDR3 runs 16 residues. Germline CDR1 reads LNHDA; CDR2 reads SQIVND (reference sequence). Method: immunoSEQ multiplex PCR; TCRdb's copy keeps in-frame clones and lacks some. The sample shows tens of thousands of clones, around 96% of them seen only once. The chain carries TRBV19 and TRBJ2-2; 9 nucleotides line up with TRBD1. Sequences were obtained from T cells isolated from PBMCs. This TCR was recovered from a human donor in good health. The CDR3 DNA follows: TGTGCCAGTAGTATTCGGACAGGGGTGAACACCGGGGAGCTGTTTTTT. Its protein product is CASSIRTGVNTGELFF.